The source of this T cell receptor beta chain is a study of T cells in Graves' hyperthyroidism and ophthalmopathy. Graves' hyperthyroidism showing no ophthalmopathy progression within 18 months was considered stable. The CDR3 is 14 residues long. With 6 bases clipped from V and 6 bases from J, the junction kept 9 bases outside the gene matches. Germline values: CDR1 MNHNY, CDR2 SVGAGI (reference sequence). Amplification yielded TCR beta CDR3 regions, with RNA transcripts as the source. TCR CDR3 regions were first amplified by RT-PCR with HTBI primers. Using its own MiXCR run on the multiplex PCR reads, TCRdb lists one record per CDR3 protein. The data contain 600,000 to 800,000 distinct CDR3 sequences, 30% to 40% of them singletons.

The sequenced sample consisted of blood. This clonotype originated in a woman aged 35 to 49 with Graves' hyperthyroidism. This sequence joins TRBV6-6 and TRBJ2-7; the match to TRBD2 covers 9 bases. Here the CDR3 DNA reads TGTGCCAGCAGCGAGCCGGGACTAGCCTTCGAGCAGTACTTC. Encoded protein: CASSEPGLAFEQYF.